The 8 T cell receptor beta chains in this list originate from one sample, sequenced in a study of neurological immune-mediated disorders. TCRdb re-analysed the 5' RACE reads in MiXCR, keeping a single row per CDR3 protein. The repertoire holds 70,000 or so distinct CDR3 sequences, with 3.2% as singletons. The sequencing input was PBMCs. These receptors all come from a woman aged 50 to 65 with multiple sclerosis.

This clonotype was seen repeatedly, ten times or more. DNA of the CDR3: TGTGCCAGCAGCCCCGTCATAAGGCAGCCCCAGCATTTT. Amino acid sequence: CASSPVIRQPQHF. This chain joins TRBV7-2 and TRBJ1-5; unclear D gene. The CDR3 has 13 residues. The germline CDR1 and CDR2 sequences are SGHTA and FQGNSA. Trimming left V 5 bases short and J 7 bases short, with 12 bases between.

The sample holds many counts of this clonotype. The chain is built from TRBV4-3 and TRBJ2-3; no clear D. The germline V gene has CDR1 LGHNA and CDR2 YSLEER. V dropped 0 bases and J dropped 9 bases, with 7 bases sitting between them. This CDR3 has 12 amino acids. The CDR3 region is CASSQDFRTQYF. CDR3 sequence (DNA): TGCGCCAGCAGCCAAGATTTCCGGACGCAGTATTTT.

This clonotype appeared many times. The chain joins TRBV19 to TRBJ2-5; the D gene is possibly TRBD1 (5 bases). V dropped 5 bases and J dropped 4 bases, with 11 bases sitting between them. The CDR3 totals 13 residues. The V gene's germline CDR1 is LNHDA and CDR2 SQIVND (reference sequence). The CDR3 spells CASSPGIIETQYF. Written as DNA, the CDR3 is TGTGCCAGTAGTCCAGGGATCATAGAGACCCAGTACTTC.

This clonotype was seen ten or more times. V is TRBV20-1 and J is TRBJ2-4; 10 nucleotides match TRBD1. Trimming removed 4 bases from V and 12 bases from J; junction bases left unmatched: 9. Germline V gene sequence: CDR1 DFQATT, CDR2 SNEGSKA (reference sequence). This CDR3 is 13 amino acids long. The CDR3 DNA follows: TGCAGTGCTAACCCTGGACAGGGGGTAGCTCAGTACTTC. Protein product: CSANPGQGVAQYF.

In this sample, this clonotype turned up many times. The genes are TRBV2 and TRBJ1-1; 8 nucleotides align to TRBD1. The CDR3 loop spans 13 amino acids. The germline gives CDR1 SNHLY, CDR2 FYNNEI. The trim removed 5 bases at V and 5 bases at J, leaving 4 bases unmatched. CDR3 bases: TGTGCCAGCAGTCAGGGGGCAGGAACTGAAGCTTTCTTT. Protein sequence: CASSQGAGTEAFF. Filled out from reference TRBV2 and TRBJ1-1, the complete variable domain reads EPEVTQTPSHQVTQMGQEVILRCVPISNHLYFYWYRQILGQKVEFLVSFYNNEISEKSEIFDDQFSVERPDGSNFTLKIRSTKLEDSAMYFCASSQGAGTEAFFGQGTRLTVV.

This clonotype occurred many times. The gene calls are TRBV24-1 and TRBJ2-2; D is uncertain. The CDR3 runs to 16 residues. Germline loops: CDR1 KGHDR, CDR2 SFDVKD. V lost 1 base, J lost 5 bases, and 13 bases lay in between. The chain's CDR3 is CATSDFTNGGTGELFF. The DNA for the CDR3 is TGTGCCACCAGTGATTTCACCAACGGTGGGACCGGGGAGCTGTTTTTT.

This clonotype was seen at least ten times. The chain couples TRBV7-2 to TRBJ1-3; D unresolved. The CDR3 has 14 residues. Germline lookup yields CDR1 SGHTA and CDR2 FQGNSA. Trimming pared 1 base from V and 2 bases from J, leaving 6 bases between. The CDR3 DNA is TGTGCCAGCAGCTTAGGAGTCGCTGGAAACACCATATATTTT. Translating gives CASSLGVAGNTIYF. The entire variable domain, with the rest obtained from reference TRBV7-2 and TRBJ1-3, is as follows: GAGVSQSPSNKVTEKGKDVELRCDPISGHTALYWYRQSLGQGLEFLIYFQGNSAPDKSGLPSDRFSAERTGGSVSTLTIQRTQQEDSAVYLCASSLGVAGNTIYFGEGSWLTVV.

This clonotype has a count of ten or more. The chain combines TRBV5-1 with TRBJ2-2; TRBD2 matches 10 bases. In germline, CDR1 is SGHRS, CDR2 YFSETQ. V shed 6 bases, J shed 6 bases, and the junction held 5 bases outside the gene matches. This CDR3 is 14 amino acids long. CDR3 coding DNA: TGCGCCAGCACTAGCGGGAGTATGTCCGGGGAGCTGTTTTTT. The encoded protein is CASTSGSMSGELFF. Using reference TRBV5-1 and TRBJ2-2 for the parts outside the CDR3, the full variable domain is KAGVTQTPRYLIKTRGQQVTLSCSPISGHRSVSWYQQTPGQGLQFLFEYFSETQRNKGNFPGRFSGRQFSNSRSEMNVSTLELGDSALYLCASTSGSMSGELFFGEGSRLTVL.